This entry lists 30 T cell receptor beta chains sequenced from one sample in a study of cytomegalovirus exposure and HLA in healthy donors. A multiplex PCR was run with 60 Vbeta primers and 13 Jbeta primers. The data were produced by immunoSEQ multiplex PCR, yet TCRdb's version contains in-frame clones alone and is incomplete. The sample holds some 150,000 clones, roughly 79% seen once. What was sequenced was PBMCs. These receptors came from a woman younger than 30 in good health and CMV-seropositive.

This chain connects TRBV5-6 to TRBJ1-6, with D tentatively TRBD1 (6 bases). Germline CDR1 SGHDT, CDR2 YYEEEE. This CDR3 has 14 residues. V lost 4 bases to trimming and J lost 9 bases, with 14 bases between them. The CDR3: CASSPGGQGSPLHF. The CDR3 nucleotides read TGTGCCAGCAGCCCCGGGGGGCAGGGTTCACCCCTCCACTTT.

The rearrangement joins TRBV7-9 to TRBJ2-3, with TRBD2 identical over 9 bases. The CDR3 is made up of 15 amino acids. V shed 6 bases, J shed 2 bases, and the junction held 6 bases outside the gene matches. Germline-derived CDR1 and CDR2 are SEHNR and FQNEAQ (reference sequence). The CDR3 nucleotides are TGTGCCAGCAGACTTAGCGGGGGATACACAGATACGCAGTATTTT. This translates into CASRLSGGYTDTQYF.

About this clone itself: The same CDR3 is also encoded by other DNA sequences in this sample. Here the CDR3 DNA reads TGTGCCAGCAAAGAGACGGGGGGCTACGAGCAGTACTTC. It codes for CASKETGGYEQYF. V is TRBV6-5 and J is TRBJ2-7; 7 nucleotides line up with TRBD2. The junction had 6 bases not matched to a gene; V was cut back by 7 bases and J by 3 bases. Germline V gene lookup returns CDR1 MNHEY and CDR2 SVGAGI. This CDR3 comprises 13 residues.

This clone was detected only once. This chain uses TRBV18 with TRBJ1-1; D is unclear. CDR1 is KGHSH and CDR2 is LQKENI in the germline V gene. This CDR3 comprises 15 residues. V was cut by 3 bases and J by 6 bases, with 17 bases left in between. The CDR3 protein is CASSPKKSGIPEAFF. The CDR3, as DNA: TGTGCCAGCTCACCTAAAAAGTCAGGCATCCCTGAAGCTTTCTTT.

This clone was observed a few times. The chain employs TRBV4-1 and TRBJ2-7; 8 bases map to TRBD1. V was pared by 0 bases and J by 6 bases, with 10 bases of the junction left unmatched. This CDR3 is built from 16 residues. Germline V gene data show CDR1 as MGHRA and CDR2 as YSYEKL. The CDR3 is CASSQEGARGLSEQYF. DNA for the CDR3: TGCGCCAGCAGCCAAGAAGGGGCCAGGGGGCTGAGCGAGCAGTACTTC.

This sequence joins TRBV28 and TRBJ2-3, with 7 bases lining up with TRBD2. Looked up from germline, CDR1 is MDHEN and CDR2 is SYDVKM. There are 17 residues in the CDR3. V lost 2 bases, J lost 6 bases, and 14 bases stayed unmatched. This chain's CDR3 is CASSLKSGSLGGDTQYF. CDR3 bases: TGTGCCAGCAGTTTAAAGTCGGGGTCTCTCGGGGGGGATACGCAGTATTTT.

This clone occurred a few times. This chain connects TRBV27 to TRBJ1-2; D is uncertain. The CDR3 has 13 residues. The V gene lost 6 bases and the J gene lost 5 bases, with 13 bases spanning the gap. CDR1 and CDR2 from the germline V gene are MNHEY and SMNVEV (reference sequence). This chain's CDR3 is CASSLVPGYGYTF. DNA of the CDR3: TGTGCCAGCAGCTTAGTTCCGGGGTATGGCTACACCTTC.

This chain joins TRBV5-4 and TRBJ2-3; D not resolved. Trimming pared 3 bases from V and 4 bases from J, leaving 15 bases between. Germline V gene sequence: CDR1 SGHNT, CDR2 YYREEE (reference sequence). The CDR3 runs 15 residues. CDR3 residues: CASSSLSAGADTQYF. CDR3 bases: TGTGCCAGCAGCTCCCTTTCGGCTGGAGCAGATACGCAGTATTTT.

The chain is built from TRBV15 and TRBJ2-5, with 7 bases aligning to TRBD2. Trimming took 8 bases from V and 3 from J; bases not matched to a gene: 9. The CDR3 loop spans 14 amino acids. CDR1 is LNHNV, CDR2 YYDKDF, per germline (reference sequence). CDR3 nucleotides: TGTGCCACCGTAAACCCGGGGGGAAAAGAGACCCAGTACTTC. Its translation: CATVNPGGKETQYF.

The rearrangement joins TRBV14 to TRBJ1-3; 7 bases are a match to TRBD1. This CDR3 region has 17 residues. CDR1 SGHDN and CDR2 FVKESK come from the germline V gene. Unmatched junction bases numbered 11, after V lost 6 bases and J lost 0 bases. The CDR3 region has the DNA TGTGCCAGCAGTCCTGGTACAGGGGCCCTCTCTGGAAACACCATATATTTT. Translating it yields CASSPGTGALSGNTIYF.

V gene TRBV5-1 combines with J gene TRBJ2-3, with TRBD2 matching 8 bases. V gave up 0 bases and J gave up 0 bases; unmatched junction bases: 6. Germline V lookup: CDR1 SGHRS, CDR2 YFSETQ. The CDR3 spans 17 residues. CDR3 in amino acids: CASSLGSGGLSTDTQYF. CDR3 bases: TGCGCCAGCAGCTTGGGAAGCGGGGGCCTCAGCACAGATACGCAGTATTTT.

The chain couples TRBV6-1 to TRBJ1-2; perhaps TRBD1 as D (5 bases). CDR1 MNHNS and CDR2 SASEGT come from the germline V gene. Trimming stripped 4 bases from V and 4 bases from J, with 10 bases between. This CDR3 region has 13 residues. This chain's CDR3 is CASSAETVYGYTF. CDR3 DNA sequence: TGTGCCAGCAGTGCCGAGACAGTCTATGGCTACACCTTC.

The rearrangement joins TRBV7-6 to TRBJ2-1, with TRBD1 as a possible D gene (6 bases). The germline V gene encodes CDR1 SGHVS and CDR2 FNYEAQ. The CDR3 contains 14 residues. The V end lost 7 bases, the J end lost 0 bases, and 10 bases lay between the germline ends. This CDR3 is CASTRGHSYNEQFF. The CDR3 DNA follows: TGTGCCAGCACCAGGGGACACTCCTACAATGAGCAGTTCTTC.

In the case of this clone: Other DNA sequences of this sample code for an identical CDR3. The chain uses TRBV5-4 and TRBJ2-5; a weak D match, TRBD1 (5 bases). V was cut by 0 bases and J by 2 bases, with 8 bases left in between. This CDR3 has 14 residues. Germline CDR1 is SGHNT and CDR2 is YYREEE (reference sequence). CDR3 in DNA: TGTGCCAGCAGCTTGGTGACAGCTCAAGAGACCCAGTACTTC. Its protein is CASSLVTAQETQYF.

The chain couples TRBV19 to TRBJ2-1, with 12 bases identical to TRBD2. The germline V gene encodes CDR1 LNHDA and CDR2 SQIVND (reference sequence). The V and J ends lost 3 bases and 8 bases, in that order; junction bases with no gene match: 8. The CDR3 runs to 16 residues. The CDR3 here is CASSIPSGGAGHEQFF. The DNA of the CDR3 is TGTGCCAGTAGTATCCCTAGCGGGGGGGCCGGTCATGAGCAGTTCTTC.

The rearrangement uses TRBV29-1 and TRBJ2-3; tentative D call: TRBD1 (6 bases). Trimming cost V 3 bases and J 8 bases, with 21 bases left between them. The CDR3 runs to 15 residues. Germline V gene lookup returns CDR1 SQVTM and CDR2 ANQGSEA. CDR3 protein: CSVEVEPGALGTQYF. The DNA of the CDR3 is TGCAGCGTTGAGGTAGAGCCAGGGGCTTTGGGTACGCAGTATTTT.

This clone is a singleton in its sample. This chain joins TRBV10-3 and TRBJ1-6; D is perhaps TRBD1 (6 bases). The CDR3 is 15 amino acids. V lost 6 bases and J 5 bases, leaving 14 bases between the germline ends. CDR1 and CDR2 from the germline V gene are ENHRY and SYGVKD. The CDR3 region has the DNA TGTGCCATCAGAATGGACAGTTCCAATAATTCACCCCTCCACTTT. It is translated as CAIRMDSSNNSPLHF.

V and J are TRBV5-1 and TRBJ2-1; a possible D gene is TRBD2 (5 bases). The CDR3 has 13 amino acids. The germline V gene encodes CDR1 SGHRS and CDR2 YFSETQ. Deletions cut 0 bases from V and 9 bases from J, with 10 bases between. This CDR3 reads CASSLDRRSEQFF. CDR3 sequence (DNA): TGCGCCAGCAGCTTGGATCGGAGGAGTGAGCAGTTCTTC. The variable domain in full, completed from reference TRBV5-1 and TRBJ2-1, reads KAGVTQTPRYLIKTRGQQVTLSCSPISGHRSVSWYQQTPGQGLQFLFEYFSETQRNKGNFPGRFSGRQFSNSRSEMNVSTLELGDSALYLCASSLDRRSEQFFGPGTRLTVL.

In nucleotides, the CDR3 is TGCGCCAGCAGCATCCGACAGGCGCCCTACGAGCAGTACTTC. It translates to CASSIRQAPYEQYF. The chain combines TRBV5-1 with TRBJ2-5, with D perhaps matching TRBD1 (6 bases). The J call may be incorrect, as the DNA end agrees better with TRBJ2-7. The germline gives CDR1 SGHRS, CDR2 YFSETQ. This CDR3 has 14 amino acids.

The rearrangement joins TRBV10-2 to TRBJ2-5; 8 nucleotides align to TRBD2. Germline trimming cut 0 bases from V and 2 bases from J; bases unmatched to any gene: 5. Germline loops: CDR1 WSHSY, CDR2 SAAADI. This CDR3 region has 16 residues. CDR3 nucleotides: TGCGCCAGCAGTGAGTCCAGCGGGAGTCCACAAGAGACCCAGTACTTC. Protein product: CASSESSGSPQETQYF.

This chain joins TRBV6-4 and TRBJ2-7; D uncertain. Germline-derived CDR1 and CDR2 are MRHNA and SNTAGT. The CDR3 sequence is 9 residues long. V was clipped by 11 bases and J by 2 bases, with 4 bases between them. The CDR3 loop is CAQTYEQYF. As DNA, the CDR3 is TGTGCCCAAACCTACGAGCAGTACTTC.

The gene calls are TRBV11-2 and TRBJ2-3; D is possibly TRBD2 (7 bases). The CDR3 runs to 14 residues. The germline V gene encodes CDR1 SGHAT and CDR2 FQNNGV. Trimming left V 4 bases short and J 5 bases short, with 13 bases between. In DNA, the CDR3 is TGTGCCAGCAGCTGGGGGGGGGCAGGAGATACGCAGTATTTT. Protein: CASSWGGAGDTQYF.

The gene calls are TRBV7-6 and TRBJ2-2; TRBD1 is a possible D gene (6 bases). V gave up 5 bases and J gave up 3 bases, with 16 bases separating them. Germline values: CDR1 SGHVS, CDR2 FNYEAQ. The CDR3 extends over 16 amino acids. CDR3 DNA: TGTGCCAGCAGCCTAATCCCGGACAGAGACACCGGGGAGCTGTTTTTT. Protein product: CASSLIPDRDTGELFF.

J is TRBJ1-2 and V is TRBV6-5; D is unresolved. This CDR3 is built from 14 residues. CDR1 is MNHEY and CDR2 is SVGAGI in the germline V gene. V lost 0 bases, J lost 8 bases, and 13 bases lay in between. CDR3 DNA sequence: TGTGCCAGCAGTTACTCGAGCCTGGTCTTCGGCTACACCTTC. It yields the protein CASSYSSLVFGYTF.

The chain is built from TRBV23-1 and TRBJ1-2; no clear D. TRBV23-1 is given ORF status, its function remaining uncertain. V was trimmed by 6 bases and J by 6 bases, leaving 11 bases between them. This CDR3 spans 12 amino acids. The CDR3 protein is CASRGGLNGYTF. DNA of the CDR3: TGCGCCAGCAGAGGCGGGTTAAATGGCTACACCTTC.

Details on this clone: At one of its ends the junction is not consistent with the germline gene, which may arise from a read error. The chain carries TRBV13 and TRBJ2-7; tentative D call: TRBD1 (5 bases). The germline CDR1 and CDR2 sequences are PRHDT and FYEKMQ (reference sequence). The CDR3 covers 14 residues. CDR3 bases: TGTGCCAGCAGCTTAGTAGGGGATCCATACGAGCAGCACTTC. Residues: CASSLVGDPYEQHF.

The chain recombines TRBV11-3 with TRBJ2-7; TRBD2 is a possible D gene (5 bases). The CDR3 extends over 16 amino acids. CDR1 and CDR2 (germline): SGHNT, YENEEA. Between the trimmed V and J ends, which lost 3 bases and 4 bases, there was a span of 19 bases. This CDR3 reads CASSFLTTIDNYEQYF. Written as DNA, the CDR3 is TGTGCCAGCAGCTTCTTGACGACTATTGATAATTACGAGCAGTACTTC.

This rearrangement joins TRBV5-4 to TRBJ2-3; no firm D call. V was clipped by 2 bases and J by 4 bases, with 26 bases between them. The CDR3 loop spans 19 amino acids. Germline CDR1 reads SGHNT; CDR2 reads YYREEE (reference sequence). The CDR3 region is CASSLLFGKVRMSSDTQYF. CDR3 coding DNA: TGTGCCAGCAGCTTACTTTTTGGAAAGGTCAGGATGTCATCAGATACGCAGTATTTT.

J is TRBJ2-2 and V is TRBV28, with 11 bases lining up with TRBD1. Per the germline V gene, CDR1 is MDHEN and CDR2 is SYDVKM. Trimming took 6 bases from V and 3 from J; bases not matched to a gene: 6. This CDR3 comprises 16 residues. CDR3 amino acids: CASSRDRGMDTGELFF. CDR3 in DNA: TGTGCCAGCAGCCGGGACAGGGGGATGGACACCGGGGAGCTGTTTTTT.

The chain couples TRBV25-1 to TRBJ1-2; TRBD1 aligns across 9 bases. After removal of 11 bases from V and 4 bases from J, the junction contained 20 bases not matched to a gene. The CDR3 length is 17 residues. CDR1 MGHDK and CDR2 SYGVNS come from the germline V gene. CDR3 amino acids: CAASGLGGGTGLYGYTF. Here the CDR3 DNA reads TGTGCCGCAAGTGGATTAGGAGGAGGGACAGGGCTCTATGGCTACACCTTC.